These 30 T cell receptor beta chains were sequenced from one sample in a study of T-cell reconstitution after alpha-beta-depleted transplantation in children. Using unique molecular identifiers, the investigators prepared the TCRbeta library. MiXCR was run by TCRdb on the PCR reads, yielding one entry per CDR3 protein. The repertoire includes approximately 390,000 distinct CDR3 sequences, roughly a tenth of them detected once, and roughly 6% sits in the top ten. The specimen comprised PBMCs from the stem cell graft donor, sampled from the stem cell graft. These TCRs come from a human donor who donated a stem cell graft to a child with acute myeloid leukemia.

The genes are TRBV10-3 and TRBJ2-1; D not certain. V lost 5 bases and J 5 bases, leaving 7 bases between the germline ends. The CDR3 loop spans 12 amino acids. Germline V lookup: CDR1 ENHRY, CDR2 SYGVKD. This CDR3 is CAISLGDNEQFF. As DNA, the CDR3 is TGTGCCATCAGTTTAGGAGACAATGAGCAGTTCTTC.

This chain uses TRBV15 with TRBJ2-3; 14 bases agree with TRBD2. The CDR3 spans 19 residues. Germline-derived CDR1 and CDR2 are LNHNV and YYDKDF (reference sequence). V lost 0 bases and J lost 0; bases outside the gene matches: 5. This CDR3 reads CATSRDRGLAGASTDTQYF. The CDR3 DNA reads TGTGCCACCAGCAGAGATCGGGGACTAGCGGGGGCTAGCACAGATACGCAGTATTTT.

This sequence joins TRBV5-1 and TRBJ1-1, with D perhaps TRBD1 (5 bases). The length of the CDR3 is 13 residues. Germline CDR1 is SGHRS and CDR2 is YFSETQ. Trimming removed 7 bases at V and 10 bases at J, with 20 bases between. In DNA, the CDR3 is TGCGCCAGCGGATCCGTCTCATCGAGGGGAGCTTTCTTT. Translating it yields CASGSVSSRGAFF. Together with reference TRBV5-1 and TRBJ1-1, the CDR3 gives the full variable domain: KAGVTQTPRYLIKTRGQQVTLSCSPISGHRSVSWYQQTPGQGLQFLFEYFSETQRNKGNFPGRFSGRQFSNSRSEMNVSTLELGDSALYLCASGSVSSRGAFFGQGTRLTVV.

This clonotype came up a few times. V gene TRBV6-1 combines with J gene TRBJ2-5; D is perhaps TRBD2 (6 bases). From germline, CDR1 is MNHNS and CDR2 SASEGT. The CDR3 totals 13 residues. The V and J ends lost 4 bases and 7 bases respectively, with 13 bases between them. Here the CDR3 reads CASSAIPGGTQYF. CDR3 nucleotides: TGTGCCAGCAGTGCCATTCCCGGGGGGACCCAGTACTTC.

V and J are TRBV29-1 and TRBJ2-1, with TRBD2 identical over 10 bases. There are 17 residues in the CDR3. The germline V gene encodes CDR1 SQVTM and CDR2 ANQGSEA. V shed 1 base, J shed 8 bases, and the junction held 14 bases outside the gene matches. CDR3 sequence reads: CSVEAPEGLAGAYEQFF. DNA for the CDR3: TGCAGCGTTGAAGCCCCGGAGGGTCTAGCGGGAGCGTATGAGCAGTTCTTC.

This clonotype was counted a few times. This chain uses TRBV7-8 with TRBJ2-1, with D unresolved. CDR3 length: 13 residues. V was trimmed by 5 bases and J by 4 bases, leaving 9 bases between them. CDR1 is SGHVS and CDR2 is FQNEAQ in the germline V gene. DNA of the CDR3: TGTGCCAGCAGCGGATTGGGGTACAATGAGCAGTTCTTC. This gives the protein CASSGLGYNEQFF.

This sequence joins TRBV11-2 and TRBJ2-1, with 10 bases fitting TRBD2. J was trimmed by 7 bases and V by 3 bases; bases with no gene match: 9. This CDR3 comprises 16 residues. The germline gives CDR1 SGHAT, CDR2 FQNNGV. CDR3 protein: CASSFGLAGAGNEQFF. The CDR3 coding sequence is TGTGCCAGCAGCTTTGGGCTAGCGGGAGCAGGAAATGAGCAGTTCTTC.

Here the CDR3 reads CASRDKNTEAFF. CDR3 bases: TGTGCCAGCCGGGACAAGAACACTGAAGCTTTCTTT. This rearrangement joins TRBV6-4 to TRBJ1-1, with a possible D match to TRBD1 (6 bases). CDR1 is MRHNA, CDR2 SNTAGT, per germline. V was trimmed by 8 bases and J by 1 base, leaving 8 bases between them. CDR3 length: 12 amino acids.

The genes are TRBV5-1 and TRBJ1-1; D perhaps matches TRBD1 (5 bases). Germline assignment: CDR1 SGHRS and CDR2 YFSETQ. Trimming took off 1 base at V and 4 bases at J, with 11 bases between the two ends. The CDR3 contains 14 residues. In DNA, the CDR3 is TGCGCCAGCAGCTTGAGAGAGGGGACCACTGAAGCTTTCTTT. Its protein product is CASSLREGTTEAFF.

The chain is built from TRBV21-1 and TRBJ2-7. TRBV21-1 is tagged as a pseudogene. The CDR3 runs to 14 residues. In DNA, the CDR3 is TGTGCCAGCAGCAAAGGCGGGACCTCCAACGAGCAGTACGTC. Translated, it gives CASSKGGTSNEQYV.

This chain connects TRBV12-3 or TRBV12-4 to TRBJ2-2, with TRBD2 as a possible D gene (6 bases). This CDR3 comprises 14 residues. Trimming cost V 10 bases and J 1 base, with 13 bases left between them. The CDR3 region has the DNA TGTGCCACCGACCCCGGGAGGAACACCGGGGAGCTGTTTTTT. Translation: CATDPGRNTGELFF.

The chain recombines TRBV5-1 with TRBJ1-1, with unresolved D. CDR3 length equals 14 residues. Per germline, CDR1 SGHRS and CDR2 YFSETQ. V shed 9 bases and J shed 1 base, with 16 bases lying between them. CDR3 bases: TGCGCCACCAAGTCCCATCCGACGAACACTGAAGCTTTCTTT. This gives the protein CATKSHPTNTEAFF.

CDR3 loop: CSADRGQSNEKLFF. The CDR3 DNA sequence: TGCAGTGCTGACAGGGGGCAGAGTAATGAAAAACTGTTTTTT. The chain uses TRBV20-1 and TRBJ1-4, with 10 bases matching TRBD1. Looked up from germline, CDR1 is DFQATT and CDR2 is SNEGSKA (reference sequence). The J segment lost 4 bases and the V segment lost 5 bases, leaving 4 bases of the junction unmatched. This CDR3 region has 14 residues.

The V gene is TRBV3-1, the J gene TRBJ2-1; 13 nucleotides line up with TRBD2. The CDR3 sequence is 16 residues long. The germline gives CDR1 LGHDT, CDR2 YNNKEL (reference sequence). The junction had 2 bases not matched to a gene; V was cut back by 4 bases and J by 2 bases. The CDR3 DNA reads TGTGCCAGCAGCCTCGGGACTAGCGGGACCTACAATGAGCAGTTCTTC. Its translation is CASSLGTSGTYNEQFF.

This clonotype was recorded at least ten times. This chain uses TRBV4-3 with TRBJ2-2, with D perhaps TRBD1 (6 bases). The CDR3 runs 17 residues. V was cut by 0 bases and J by 4 bases, with 15 bases left in between. Germline CDR1 and CDR2: LGHNA and YSLEER. In DNA form, the CDR3 reads TGCGCCAGCAGCCAAGAAAGTGGCAGGGGTGGCACCGGGGAGCTGTTTTTT. Protein: CASSQESGRGGTGELFF.

For this clonotype: A read error may produce the germline difference seen at one junction end. This chain uses TRBV7-8 with TRBJ2-1; D is possibly TRBD2 (6 bases). CDR3 length: 12 amino acids. The V gene's germline CDR1 is SGHVS and CDR2 FQNEAQ. CDR3 sequence (DNA): TGTGCCACCAGCCGGGGGAATTACGTTCTGTTCTTC. Translating it yields CATSRGNYVLFF.

This clonotype was seen a handful of times. The gene calls are TRBV12-3 or TRBV12-4 and TRBJ2-1; 9 bases fit TRBD1. CDR3 size: 15 residues. The J segment lost 5 bases and the V segment lost 6 bases, leaving 8 bases of the junction unmatched. CDR3 loop: CASSLLTGGNNEQFF. Here the CDR3 DNA reads TGTGCCAGCAGCCTACTGACAGGGGGGAACAATGAGCAGTTCTTC.

A few counts support this clonotype. The chain uses TRBV18 and TRBJ2-3; 7 bases match TRBD1. The CDR3 sequence is 15 residues long. Germline trimming cut 6 bases from V and 6 bases from J; bases unmatched to any gene: 12. Per germline, CDR1 KGHSH and CDR2 LQKENI. CDR3 in amino acids: CASSPGTVLIDTQYF. DNA for the CDR3: TGTGCCAGCTCCCCCGGGACAGTCCTTATTGATACGCAGTATTTT.

The chain joins TRBV5-1 to TRBJ1-1; D is uncertain. Trimming shortened V by 4 bases and J by 4 bases, and 11 bases separated the two germline ends. The CDR3 has 13 residues. Germline CDR1 and CDR2: SGHRS and YFSETQ. In DNA, the CDR3 is TGCGCCAGCAGCGCGGGGTCTAGCACTGAAGCTTTCTTT. Protein sequence: CASSAGSSTEAFF.

This clonotype has more than one count but fewer than ten. The chain links TRBV10-3 to TRBJ2-5; possibly TRBD2 for D (6 bases). The V end was cut by 6 bases, the J end by 3 bases, with 11 bases between. The CDR3 has 13 residues. The germline V gene encodes CDR1 ENHRY and CDR2 SYGVKD. This chain's CDR3 is CAIRRDPKETQYF. DNA of the CDR3: TGTGCCATCAGGCGGGACCCCAAAGAGACCCAGTACTTC.

This clonotype showed up many times. As DNA, the CDR3 is TGTGCCAGCGGGAGGGACGGTTACACCGGGGAGCTGTTTTTT. It encodes CASGRDGYTGELFF. The chain uses TRBV7-6 and TRBJ2-2, with 7 positions matching TRBD2. V was clipped by 8 bases and J by 3 bases; unmatched bases: 6. The CDR3 is 14 residues long. Germline-derived CDR1 and CDR2 are SGHVS and FNYEAQ. The variable domain in full, with the rest retrieved from reference TRBV7-6 and TRBJ2-2, is GAGVSQSPRYKVTKRGQDVALRCDPISGHVSLYWYRQALGQGPEFLTYFNYEAQQDKSGLPNDRFSAERPEGSISTLTIQRTEQRDSAMYRCASGRDGYTGELFFGEGSRLTVL.

V is TRBV19 and J is TRBJ1-1, with 7 bases fitting TRBD1. Germline CDR1 and CDR2: LNHDA and SQIVND (reference sequence). The CDR3 runs 16 residues. V dropped 3 bases and J dropped 5; count of bases not matched to a gene: 12. The CDR3 loop is CASSMDWSGRGTEAFF. DNA of the CDR3: TGTGCCAGTAGTATGGACTGGTCGGGCAGGGGGACTGAAGCTTTCTTT.

This clonotype was observed a few times. The chain recombines TRBV20-1 with TRBJ1-2; D gene uncertain. CDR1 DFQATT and CDR2 SNEGSKA come from the germline V gene (reference sequence). V lost 4 bases to trimming and J lost 4 bases, with 16 bases between them. CDR3 length equals 14 residues. CDR3 DNA: TGCAGTGCTACTGCAGTAAGCAGCAGCTATGGCTACACCTTC. Its translation: CSATAVSSSYGYTF.

This clonotype was detected a few times. V and J are TRBV10-3 and TRBJ2-3; TRBD2 agrees at 13 bases. The trim removed 0 bases at V and 15 bases at J, leaving 9 bases unmatched. The CDR3 consists of 15 residues. Germline CDR1 is ENHRY and CDR2 is SYGVKD. Here the CDR3 reads CAISESGTSGIRHYF. In nucleotides, the CDR3 is TGTGCCATCAGTGAGTCTGGGACTAGCGGGATTCGCCACTATTTT.

In its sample, this clonotype was seen a few times. CDR3 protein: CSVAEGLTGELFF. CDR3 DNA: TGCAGCGTTGCGGAGGGTCTCACCGGGGAGCTGTTTTTT. The genes are TRBV29-1 and TRBJ2-2; D is possibly TRBD2 (6 bases). This CDR3 is 13 amino acids long. V gave up 4 bases and J gave up 4 bases, with 10 bases separating them. The V gene's germline CDR1 is SQVTM and CDR2 ANQGSEA.

The J gene is TRBJ1-4, the V gene TRBV9, with TRBD1 matching over 8 bases. The V gene end was trimmed by 8 bases and the J gene end by 5 bases; junction bases not matched to a gene: 8. The CDR3 contains 14 residues. Germline V gene lookup returns CDR1 SGDLS and CDR2 YYNGEE. The CDR3 coding sequence is TGTGCCAGTTCCCGGACAGGGTGGAATGAAAAACTGTTTTTT. It translates to CASSRTGWNEKLFF.

CDR3: CASSFIAGASTDTQYF. CDR3 sequence (DNA): TGCGCCAGCAGCTTTATTGCAGGGGCTAGCACAGATACGCAGTATTTT. V is TRBV5-1 and J is TRBJ2-3; a weak D match, TRBD1 (6 bases). Trimming removed 2 bases at V and 0 bases at J, with 13 bases between. The CDR3 contains 16 residues. Germline-derived CDR1 and CDR2 are SGHRS and YFSETQ. Together with reference TRBV5-1 and TRBJ2-3, the CDR3 gives the full variable domain: KAGVTQTPRYLIKTRGQQVTLSCSPISGHRSVSWYQQTPGQGLQFLFEYFSETQRNKGNFPGRFSGRQFSNSRSEMNVSTLELGDSALYLCASSFIAGASTDTQYFGPGTRLTVL.

This clonotype was counted only a few times. This chain links TRBV12-3 or TRBV12-4 with TRBJ2-2, with D unclear. This CDR3 region has 17 residues. Trimming took 4 bases from V and 0 from J, leaving 15 bases between them. CDR3 DNA sequence: TGTGCCAGCAGTTCGGACCCTCCTATAACGAACACCGGGGAGCTGTTTTTT. This encodes CASSSDPPITNTGELFF.

This clonotype appeared a few times. The chain combines TRBV20-1 with TRBJ2-7; D gene unclear. The V gene's germline CDR1 is DFQATT and CDR2 SNEGSKA (reference sequence). The V end lost 6 bases, the J end lost 2 bases, and 2 bases lay between the germline ends. This CDR3 has 9 residues. The CDR3 sequence is CSAPYEQYF. The CDR3 nucleotides are TGCAGTGCCCCCTACGAGCAGTACTTC.

The V gene is TRBV12-3 or TRBV12-4, the J gene TRBJ1-4; tentatively, D is TRBD1 (6 bases). V dropped 8 bases and J dropped 5 bases, with 15 bases sitting between them. This CDR3 comprises 14 residues. CDR3 in DNA: TGTGCCAGCGGCCGTGCACAGGGCAATGAAAAACTGTTTTTT. Its protein product is CASGRAQGNEKLFF.